The 3 T cell receptor beta chains presented below share a single source sample, sequenced in a study of metastatic and nonmetastatic thyroid tumors. TCRdb re-called the PCR reads via MiXCR. The sample has tens of thousands of clones, around 25% seen once. Each patient went into thyroid surgery without having received any treatment. Sequencing input: blood. These receptors were taken from a female donor with papillary thyroid cancer or a benign thyroid nodule (not recorded which). Some clones in this sample may be carry-over from other donors' samples.

V usage is TRBV20-1 and J usage is TRBJ1-5; D possibly corresponds to TRBD1 (6 bases). The V end was cut by 5 bases, the J end by 8 bases, with 16 bases between. CDR3 size: 13 residues. CDR1 and CDR2 (germline): DFQATT, SNEGSKA (reference sequence). The CDR3 reads CSARQVGNEPQHF. Here the CDR3 DNA reads TGCAGTGCTCGACAGGTTGGAAATGAGCCCCAGCATTTT.

CDR3 nucleotides: TGTGCCAGCAGCTGGCCCTGGGCAGGCGACTACGAGCAGTACTTC. It yields the protein CASSWPWAGDYEQYF. The chain uses TRBV5-5 and TRBJ2-7; D ambiguous. This CDR3 contains 15 residues. V was trimmed by 3 bases and J by 3 bases, leaving 16 bases between them. The germline V gene has CDR1 SGHKS and CDR2 YYEKEE (reference sequence).

In its sample, this clone was seen many times. The CDR3 DNA sequence: TGTGCCAGCAGTGGAAAGGCTAGTTACAATGAGCAGTTCTTC. Translation: CASSGKASYNEQFF. The chain is built from TRBV2 and TRBJ2-1, with D hard to call. V was shortened by 4 bases and J by 4 bases, with 11 bases between the two germline ends. The germline CDR1 and CDR2 sequences are SNHLY and FYNNEI. The CDR3 is 14 residues long.